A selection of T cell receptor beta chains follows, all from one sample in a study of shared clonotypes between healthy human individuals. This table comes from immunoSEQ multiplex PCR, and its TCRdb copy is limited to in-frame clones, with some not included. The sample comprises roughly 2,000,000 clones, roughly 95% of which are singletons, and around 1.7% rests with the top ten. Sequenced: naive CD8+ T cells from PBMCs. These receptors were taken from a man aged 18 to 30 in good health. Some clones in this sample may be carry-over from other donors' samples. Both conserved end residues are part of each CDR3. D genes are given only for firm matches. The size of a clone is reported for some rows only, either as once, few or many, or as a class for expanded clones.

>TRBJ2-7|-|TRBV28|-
TGTGCCAGCATCCCGGACACTGACTCCTACGAGCAGTACTTC
CASIPDTDSYEQYF
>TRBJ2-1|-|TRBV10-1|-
TGCGCCAGCAGTGTACAATCCTACAATGAGCAGTTCTTC
CASSVQSYNEQFF
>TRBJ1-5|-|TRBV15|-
TGTGCCACCAGCAGAAGACAGTCCCATCAGCCCCAGCATTTT
CATSRRQSHQPQHF
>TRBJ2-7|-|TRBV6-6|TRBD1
TGTGCCAGCAGTTACAAGACAGGGGTGATCTACGAGCAGTACTTC
CASSYKTGVIYEQYF
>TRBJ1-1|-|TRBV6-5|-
TGTGCCAGCAGTTATGAGTTACGGGGAATGGCTGAAGCTTTCTTT
CASSYELRGMAEAFF
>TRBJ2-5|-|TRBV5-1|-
TGCGCCAGCAGCTTGGTAGGGGAAGAGACCCAGTACTTC
CASSLVGEETQYF
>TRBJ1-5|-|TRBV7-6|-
TGTGCCAGCAGCTCCTCGGGCCAGGCAGACAATCAGCCCCAGCATTTT
CASSSSGQADNQPQHF
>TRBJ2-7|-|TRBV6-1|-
TGTGCCAGCAGTGAACGGGGACCCGGGTACGAGCAGTACTTC
CASSERGPGYEQYF
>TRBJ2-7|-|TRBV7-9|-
TGTGCCAGCAGCCGATCCGGGCCATTGGGGGAGCAGTACTTC
CASSRSGPLGEQYF
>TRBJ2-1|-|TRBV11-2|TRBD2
TGTGCCAGCGGCGGGACTAGCGGGAGGATTGAGGACAATGAGCAGTTCTTC
CASGGTSGRIEDNEQFF
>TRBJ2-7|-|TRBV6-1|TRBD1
TGTGCCGGAGGAACAGGGGGCAAAGTGGGCAACGAGCAGTACTTC
CAGGTGGKVGNEQYF
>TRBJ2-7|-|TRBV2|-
TGTGCCAGCAGTGAAGCCATCCGGGGCAGGGGCGAGCAGTACTTC
CASSEAIRGRGEQYF
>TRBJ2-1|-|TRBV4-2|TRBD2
TGTGCCAGCTATGGTGCGGGGGGCAATGAGCAGTTCTTC
CASYGAGGNEQFF
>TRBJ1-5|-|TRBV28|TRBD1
TGTGCCAGCAGGGGGGGACAGGGCGATCAGCCCCAGCATTTT
CASRGGQGDQPQHF
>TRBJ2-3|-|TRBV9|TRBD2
TGTGCCAGCAGCGCCTATAGCGGGGCGGGCGATACGCAGTATTTT
CASSAYSGAGDTQYF
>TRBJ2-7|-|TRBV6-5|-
TGTGCCAGCAGTTACAAGTCTAGGGAGCAGTACTTC
CASSYKSREQYF
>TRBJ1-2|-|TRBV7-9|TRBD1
TGTGCCAGCAACGAGGCGGACAGGCTGAACTATGGCTACACCTTC
CASNEADRLNYGYTF
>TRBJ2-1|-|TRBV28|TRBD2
TGTGCCAGCAGTTCGGGAGGGCAGTTCTTC
CASSSGGQFF
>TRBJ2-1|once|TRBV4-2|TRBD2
TGTGCCAGCAGCCCAATAGCGGGTGGTAATGAGCAGTTCTTC
CASSPIAGGNEQFF
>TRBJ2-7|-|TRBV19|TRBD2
TGTGCCAGTAGTCCGGGACTAGCGGGAACCTACGAGCAGTACTTC
CASSPGLAGTYEQYF
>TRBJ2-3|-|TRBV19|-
TGTGCCAGTAGTATATCTAGGGGGGGTGGCACAGATACGCAGTATTTT
CASSISRGGGTDTQYF
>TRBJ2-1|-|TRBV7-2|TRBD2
TGTGCCAGCAGCTTGGCGGGAGTAGGCAATGAGCAGTTCTTC
CASSLAGVGNEQFF
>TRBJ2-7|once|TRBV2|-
TGTGCCAGCAGTGAAAAGGTGGAGATCCAGTACTTC
CASSEKVEIQYF
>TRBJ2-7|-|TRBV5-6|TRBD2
TGTGCCAGCAGCGTTGGGGGGACTAGCGGGAGCCGCGAGCAGTACTTC
CASSVGGTSGSREQYF
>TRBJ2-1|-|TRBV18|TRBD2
TGTGCCAGCTCTCAAAGTACCGGGACTAGTAAATCCAATGAGCAGTTCTTC
CASSQSTGTSKSNEQFF
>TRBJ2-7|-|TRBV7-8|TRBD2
TGTGCCAGCAGCTTAGCGGGAACTAGCGGCCACGAGCAGTACTTC
CASSLAGTSGHEQYF
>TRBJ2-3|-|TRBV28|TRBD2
TGTGCCAGCAAGGGAGGGGCAGATACGCAGTATTTT
CASKGGADTQYF
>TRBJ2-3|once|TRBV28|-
TGTGCCAGCAGTCCCACGCCGGATACGCAGTATTTT
CASSPTPDTQYF
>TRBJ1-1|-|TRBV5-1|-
TGCGCCAGCAGCTTGTGGATCGAGAACACTGAAGCTTTCTTT
CASSLWIENTEAFF
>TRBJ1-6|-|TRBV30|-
TGTGCCTGGTCAAGACGGTCCCGGAGCTCCTATAATTCACCCCTCCACTTT
CAWSRRSRSSYNSPLHF
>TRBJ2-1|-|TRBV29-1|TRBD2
TGCAGCGTTGAAGGGTGGACTAGCGGGAACTACAATGAGCAGTTCTTC
CSVEGWTSGNYNEQFF
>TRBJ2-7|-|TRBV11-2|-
TGTGCCTCGGCGCCAGGAAACTACGAGCAGTACTTC
CASAPGNYEQYF
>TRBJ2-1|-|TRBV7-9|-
TGTGCCAGCAGCCGCCAGGGGTTTACGTGGAATGAGCAGTTCTTC
CASSRQGFTWNEQFF
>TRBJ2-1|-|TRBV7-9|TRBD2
TGTGCCAGCAGCTCCTTTGCGGGACTAGCGGCTGTCAATGAGCAGTTCTTC
CASSSFAGLAAVNEQFF
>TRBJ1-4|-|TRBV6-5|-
TGTGCCAGCAGTTACGGGGGGACTGGCGGTGAAAAACTGTTTTTT
CASSYGGTGGEKLFF
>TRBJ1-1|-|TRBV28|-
TGTGCCAGCAGCCTAACAGGGCGCCCTGAAGCTTTCTTT
CASSLTGRPEAFF
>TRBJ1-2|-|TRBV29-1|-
TGCAGCGTTGTTAGGGGGAATGGCTACACCTTC
CSVVRGNGYTF
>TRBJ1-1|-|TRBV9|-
TGTGCCAGCAGCGTAGTGGGGGTGAGCACTGAAGCTTTCTTT
CASSVVGVSTEAFF
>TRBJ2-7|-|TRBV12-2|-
TGTGCAAGTCGCTTCCCCGCCGGGACAGGGTTCTACGAGCAGTACTTC
CASRFPAGTGFYEQYF
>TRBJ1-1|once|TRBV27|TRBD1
TGTGCCAGCAGCCCAAGATGGGACAGCACGCCCCGGGACACTGAAGCTTTCTTT
CASSPRWDSTPRDTEAFF
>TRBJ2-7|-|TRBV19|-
TGTGCCAGTAGTATCTCGGCAGCCCCGTCCTACGAGCAGTACTTC
CASSISAAPSYEQYF
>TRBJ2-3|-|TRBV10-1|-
TGCGCCAGCAGTCAGGGTGTTCCAGATACGCAGTATTTT
CASSQGVPDTQYF
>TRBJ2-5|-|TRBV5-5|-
TGTGCCAGCACCCTCACAACCGGGTGGGAGACCCAGTACTTC
CASTLTTGWETQYF
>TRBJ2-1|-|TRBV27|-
TGTGCCAGCAGTACTCCCAGTGCGGGGTACAATGAGCAGTTCTTC
CASSTPSAGYNEQFF
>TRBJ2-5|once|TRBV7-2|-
TGTGCCAGCAGCTTCCGGGAGACCCAGTACTTC
CASSFRETQYF